This is a list of T cell receptor beta chains from one sample in a study of beta chain features in type 1 diabetes. Here immunoSEQ multiplex PCR was the method, and the copy in TCRdb shows in-frame clones only, minus some. This table holds a few hundred thousand clones, roughly 13% found once. The sequenced material came from naive CD4+ T cells from blood. Source of these receptors: a woman aged 18-30 years with type 1 diabetes. Each CDR3 is given with its conserved first and last residue. The D gene is left open where the match is weak. Size values are once, few and many counts, or a class for expanded clones, and some rows have none.

>.|TRBV2|.|TRBJ2-1
TGTGCCAGCAAGCTGGCAGGGGAGCCGAGTAATGAGCAGTTCTTC
CASKLAGEPSNEQFF
>TRBD2|TRBV5-1|.|TRBJ2-2
TGCGCCAGCAGCCCGCTAACTAGCGGGAGAGGGGAGCTGTTTTTT
CASSPLTSGRGELFF
>.|TRBV20-1|.|TRBJ2-7
TGCAGTGCTAGGCAGGGTTACGAGCAGTACTTC
CSARQGYEQYF
>TRBD1|TRBV2|.|TRBJ2-7
TGTGCCAGCAACCCGGACAGGGGAGGCGGGAACTTC
CASNPDRGGGNF
>TRBD1|TRBV18|.|TRBJ1-1
TGTGCCAGCTCACCTCAGGGGGCGATCACTGAAGCTTTCTTT
CASSPQGAITEAFF
>TRBD2|TRBV11-2|.|TRBJ2-5
TGTGCCAGCAGCTTGTCCCAGGGAGGGGAGACCCAGTACTTC
CASSLSQGGETQYF
>.|TRBV11-2|.|TRBJ2-3
TGTGCCAGCAGCTTTACTGGCACAGATACGCAGTATTTT
CASSFTGTDTQYF
>.|TRBV18|.|TRBJ2-1
TGTGCCAGCTCACTCAAGGACAACCTAGAGCAGTTCTTC
CASSLKDNLEQFF
>TRBD2|TRBV19|.|TRBJ2-1
TGTGCCAGTAGCTTACTGGGACTAGCGGAGGGCAATGAGCAGTTCTTC
CASSLLGLAEGNEQFF
>TRBD1|TRBV14|.|TRBJ2-7
TGTGCCAGCAGCCAAAGGCTCCCCGGGACAGGGTATACCTACGAGCAGTACTTC
CASSQRLPGTGYTYEQYF
>TRBD2|TRBV7-9|few|TRBJ2-1
TGTGCCAGCAGCCACACGATTCTAGCGGGAGGGCCTATTGGGAATGAGCAGTTCTTC
CASSHTILAGGPIGNEQFF
>.|TRBV11-2|few|TRBJ1-5
TGTGCCAGCAGCGTCCTCAGGGGTCAGCCCCAGCATTTT
CASSVLRGQPQHF
>TRBD1|TRBV19|.|TRBJ2-1
TGTGCCAGTAGTACTAGGGGACAGGGGTCCTCCTACAATGAGCAGTTCTTC
CASSTRGQGSSYNEQFF
>.|TRBV7-2|few|TRBJ1-5
TGTGCCAGCAGCTTAGGACCCTACTCAGGTTATCAGCCCCAGCATTTT
CASSLGPYSGYQPQHF
>.|TRBV30|few|TRBJ2-2
TGTGCCTGGAAGGTTTCTAGCAGCACCGGGGAGCTGTTTTTT
CAWKVSSSTGELFF
>.|TRBV18|.|TRBJ2-2
TGTGCCAGCTCACCACCTAGCACCTCGAACACCGGGGAGCTGTTTTTT
CASSPPSTSNTGELFF
>.|TRBV11-2|few|TRBJ2-5
TGTGCCAGCAAGCTAATAGCAATCCAAGAGACCCAGTACTTC
CASKLIAIQETQYF
>TRBD2|TRBV7-6|.|TRBJ2-1
TGTGCCAGCAGCTTAGTGGGACTAGCGGGAGGTGGTGAGCAGTTCTTC
CASSLVGLAGGGEQFF
>.|TRBV4-2|few|TRBJ1-2
TGTGCCAGCAGCCCTCATCTTGGGGGGGCCGAGCACTATGGCTACACCTTC
CASSPHLGGAEHYGYTF
>.|TRBV6-5|.|TRBJ2-1
TGTGCCAGCAGTTACTCGACAAGGGGTGCCTACAATGAGCAGTTCTTC
CASSYSTRGAYNEQFF
>.|TRBV7-2|few|TRBJ1-5
TGTGCCAGCAGCTTAAACTATCAGCCCCAGCATTTT
CASSLNYQPQHF
>TRBD2|TRBV4-3|.|TRBJ2-2
TGCGCCAGCAGCCAAGAGTTCGGGACTAGTGCCGGGGAGCTGTTTTTT
CASSQEFGTSAGELFF
>.|TRBV7-2|.|TRBJ1-1
TGTGCCAGCAGCTCCTTGGGGGCCAGCACTGAAGCTTTCTTT
CASSSLGASTEAFF
>.|TRBV19|few|TRBJ1-2
TGTGCCAGTACCCCTTATGTGGTAGCCAACTATGGCTACACCTTC
CASTPYVVANYGYTF
>TRBD1|TRBV9|.|TRBJ1-2
TGTGCCAGCAGCCCGGGACAGGGGAACTATGGCTACACCTTC
CASSPGQGNYGYTF
>TRBD2|TRBV19|.|TRBJ2-1
TGTGCCAGTAAGGATATGGGGACTAGCGCACATGAGCAGTTCTTC
CASKDMGTSAHEQFF
>.|TRBV30|.|TRBJ1-3
TGTGCCTGGAGTGTTCGGGGTCTACCTGGAAACACCATATATTTT
CAWSVRGLPGNTIYF
>.|TRBV4-3|.|TRBJ2-3
TGCGCCAGCAGCCAAGTCCGCGGAAATACGCAGTATTTT
CASSQVRGNTQYF
>.|TRBV6-1|few|TRBJ1-1
TGTGCCAGCGGCAGGATCACTGAAGCTTTCTTT
CASGRITEAFF
>TRBD1|TRBV18|few|TRBJ2-4
TGTGCCAGCTCACCAGTGGGACAGGGAAACATTCAGTACTTC
CASSPVGQGNIQYF
>.|TRBV5-4|few|TRBJ2-2
TGTGCCAGCAGCTTAGGTAGCGCCCAGCCCGGGGAGCTGTTTTTT
CASSLGSAQPGELFF
>.|TRBV28|.|TRBJ1-2
TGTGCCAGCACCTTAGGGGTAGGAGATGGCTACACCTTC
CASTLGVGDGYTF
>TRBD1|TRBV7-2|once|TRBJ2-5
TGTGCCAGCAGTAGAAAACAGGGGGTTACGGAGACCCAGTACTTC
CASSRKQGVTETQYF
>TRBD1|TRBV28|.|TRBJ2-7
TGTGCCAGCAGGGGACAGGGGGCTGTCAGGTACGAGCAGTACTTC
CASRGQGAVRYEQYF
>TRBD1|TRBV11-1|.|TRBJ2-3
TGTGCCAGCAGCCCTGGACAGGGTGGCCCGAGCACAGATACGCAGTATTTT
CASSPGQGGPSTDTQYF
>.|TRBV7-9|.|TRBJ2-7
TGTGCCAGCAGCGTCCAGGGGACCCACGAGCAGTACTTC
CASSVQGTHEQYF
>.|TRBV5-8|few|TRBJ2-4
TGTGCCAGCAGCTTTCAGGGGAACATTCAGTACTTC
CASSFQGNIQYF
>.|TRBV19|.|TRBJ2-5
TGTGCCAGCCGTCCTCTTGGCGGGGCCTCTCAGTACTTC
CASRPLGGASQYF
>.|TRBV5-1|.|TRBJ2-3
TGCGCCAGCAGCTTCAACACAGATACGCAGTATTTT
CASSFNTDTQYF
>TRBD1|TRBV11-2|.|TRBJ2-1
TGTGCCAGCAGCTCGAAGCGAGGGGGCCTGGGTTACAATGAGCAGTTCTTC
CASSSKRGGLGYNEQFF
>TRBD1|TRBV18|.|TRBJ2-7
TGTGCCAGCTCCCCGACAGGGAAATCCTCCTACGAGCAGTACTTC
CASSPTGKSSYEQYF
>TRBD2|TRBV12-5|few|TRBJ2-1
TGTGCTAGTGGTACCCTAGCGGGAGGGCCCGGTGAGCAGTTCTTC
CASGTLAGGPGEQFF
>.|TRBV4-1|few|TRBJ1-2
TGCGCCAGCAGCCAAGGCGGTCCACTCGGGCGGGGGGGCTATGGCTACACCTTC
CASSQGGPLGRGGYGYTF